The 18 T cell receptor beta chains below come from one sample, sequenced in a study of a mutant IDH1 vaccine in newly diagnosed glioma. Repertoires were generated with immunoSEQ multiplex PCR, while TCRdb's copy carries only in-frame clones and drops some. Among approximately 50,000 clones listed, around 90% were seen once. Described time point: week 35, safety follow-up. Topical imiquimod was applied with each vaccine dose, which held 300 ug of mutant IDH1 20-mer peptide. No antigen is known for these receptors. The sequences come from PBMCs, collected from a glioma patient whose treatment included an IDH1 peptide vaccine. These receptors were collected from a woman between 40 and 55 years old with glioma.

J is TRBJ2-5 and V is TRBV6-1; the D gene is possibly TRBD2 (6 bases). V was trimmed by 7 bases and J by 4 bases, leaving 13 bases between them. From germline, CDR1 is MNHNS and CDR2 SASEGT. The CDR3 length is 13 residues. CDR3 region: CASNPGAVETQYF. DNA of the CDR3: TGTGCCAGCAACCCGGGAGCGGTAGAGACCCAGTACTTC.

This clone was counted once. This chain links TRBV5-1 with TRBJ1-2; 7 nucleotides line up with TRBD1. V lost 0 bases and J lost 6; bases outside the gene matches: 5. The CDR3 has 14 amino acids. Germline CDR1 is SGHRS and CDR2 is YFSETQ. The CDR3 is CASSLGTGVNGYTF. In DNA form, the CDR3 reads TGCGCCAGCAGCTTGGGAACAGGGGTGAATGGCTACACCTTC.

The genes are TRBV6-5 and TRBJ2-1; the D gene is possibly TRBD2 (6 bases). Trimming shortened V by 6 bases and J by 4 bases, and 10 bases separated the two germline ends. Germline-derived CDR1 and CDR2 are MNHEY and SVGAGI. CDR3 length: 13 residues. CDR3 loop: CASRGLSYNEQFF. The CDR3 DNA reads TGTGCCAGCAGGGGACTGAGTTACAATGAGCAGTTCTTC.

The rearrangement links TRBV2 to TRBJ2-5; D perhaps matches TRBD2 (7 bases). Trimming left V 7 bases short and J 2 bases short, with 20 bases between. The germline gives CDR1 SNHLY, CDR2 FYNNEI. CDR3 size: 16 residues. CDR3 in amino acids: CASIQERGGPQETQYF. The CDR3 region has the DNA TGTGCCAGCATCCAAGAGAGGGGGGGCCCTCAAGAGACCCAGTACTTC. The full variable domain, its missing parts supplied by reference TRBV2 and TRBJ2-5, is EPEVTQTPSHQVTQMGQEVILRCVPISNHLYFYWYRQILGQKVEFLVSFYNNEISEKSEIFDDQFSVERPDGSNFTLKIRSTKLEDSAMYFCASIQERGGPQETQYFGPGTRLLVL.

This clone was detected once. This chain links TRBV4-2 with TRBJ2-7; D gene unclear. The CDR3 extends over 12 amino acids. Trimming pared 0 bases from V and 1 base from J, leaving 1 base between. Germline lookup yields CDR1 LGHNA and CDR2 YNFKEQ. The CDR3 here is CASSQDSYEQYF. The CDR3 DNA reads as TGTGCCAGCAGCCAAGATTCCTACGAGCAGTACTTC.

The rearrangement links TRBV4-1 to TRBJ2-5, with a weak D call TRBD2 (5 bases). Gene TRBJ2-7 matches the end of the DNA better, so the J call may be wrong. The germline V gene has CDR1 MGHRA and CDR2 YSYEKL. The CDR3 loop spans 15 amino acids. The CDR3 region is CASSQAIALPYEQYF. CDR3 bases: TGCGCCAGCAGCCAAGCAATAGCGCTACCCTACGAGCAGTACTTC.

A single count supports this clone. This rearrangement joins TRBV18 to TRBJ2-7; D gene ambiguous. CDR1 is KGHSH and CDR2 is LQKENI in the germline V gene. This CDR3 is 17 amino acids long. Between the trimmed V and J ends, which lost 3 bases and 1 base, there was a span of 19 bases. CDR3 in DNA: TGTGCCAGCTCACCTAGATCCTTAGGTGTCGGGTCCTACGAGCAGTACTTC. This encodes CASSPRSLGVGSYEQYF. The full variable domain, rest sourced from reference TRBV18 and TRBJ2-7, is NAGVMQNPRHLVRRRGQEARLRCSPMKGHSHVYWYRQLPEEGLKFMVYLQKENIIDESGMPKERFSAEFPKEGPSILRIQQVVRGDSAAYFCASSPRSLGVGSYEQYFGPGTRLTVT.

The chain employs TRBV6-5 and TRBJ2-7; D might be TRBD1 (5 bases). This CDR3 region has 16 residues. Germline V gives CDR1 MNHEY, CDR2 SVGAGI. Trimming pared 0 bases from V and 3 bases from J, leaving 15 bases between. The CDR3 DNA sequence: TGTGCCAGCAGTTACTCGAATCCCGACAGCCTCTACGAGCAGTACTTC. It translates to CASSYSNPDSLYEQYF.

The chain recombines TRBV18 with TRBJ2-5; TRBD1 matches at 9 bases. J was trimmed by 4 bases and V by 5 bases; bases with no gene match: 11. Looked up from germline, CDR1 is KGHSH and CDR2 is LQKENI. The CDR3 is 16 amino acids. The CDR3 protein is CASSSTQGAQGETQYF. CDR3 in DNA: TGTGCCAGCTCATCGACACAGGGGGCGCAGGGAGAGACCCAGTACTTC.

This rearrangement joins TRBV29-1 to TRBJ2-1, with 12 positions matching TRBD2. The CDR3 extends over 14 amino acids. CDR1 and CDR2 from the germline V gene are SQVTM and ANQGSEA. DNA of the CDR3: TGCAGTTCCGAGACTAGCGGGAGACCCAATGAGCAGTTCTTC. Its protein is CSSETSGRPNEQFF.

The chain uses TRBV6-5 and TRBJ1-2, with unresolved D. Germline CDR1 is MNHEY and CDR2 is SVGAGI. V gave up 2 bases and J gave up 2 bases, with 6 bases separating them. CDR3 size: 13 residues. CDR3 sequence: CASSYPGNYGYTF. The CDR3 DNA follows: TGTGCCAGCAGTTACCCGGGGAACTATGGCTACACCTTC.

This chain links TRBV18 with TRBJ2-3; 10 nucleotides line up with TRBD2. The CDR3 runs to 16 residues. Germline trimming cut 0 bases from V and 6 bases from J; bases unmatched to any gene: 6. Germline CDR1 is KGHSH and CDR2 is LQKENI. CDR3 region: CASSPPLAGGGDTQYF. CDR3 nucleotides: TGTGCCAGCTCACCACCTTTAGCGGGAGGAGGGGATACGCAGTATTTT.

In DNA form, the CDR3 reads TGTGCCAGCAGCCCCGGACGGACCACAGATACGCAGTATTTT. Protein sequence: CASSPGRTTDTQYF. The chain carries TRBV14 and TRBJ2-3; no clear D. V shed 4 bases and J shed 2 bases, with 10 bases lying between them. CDR1 and CDR2 (germline): SGHDN, FVKESK. The CDR3 length is 14 residues.

The chain carries TRBV6-1 and TRBJ2-3; 7 bases agree with TRBD1. The CDR3 is made up of 13 amino acids. The V segment lost 9 bases and the J segment 1 base; nucleotides outside the gene matches: 4. Germline V gene sequence: CDR1 MNHNS, CDR2 SASEGT. DNA for the CDR3: TGTGCCAGTCGACAGGGTGGCACAGATACGCAGTATTTT. It yields the protein CASRQGGTDTQYF.

The chain uses TRBV4-3 and TRBJ2-7; D ambiguous. CDR1 is LGHNA, CDR2 YSLEER, per germline. The CDR3 is made up of 13 amino acids. V dropped 4 bases and J dropped 2 bases, with 9 bases sitting between them. The CDR3 reads CASSPGPTYEQYF. CDR3 nucleotides: TGCGCCAGCAGCCCGGGCCCAACCTACGAGCAGTACTTC.

The CDR3 nucleotides read TGTGCCAGCAGCCAATTAAGAGCGGGCCCTTGGAATACGCAGTATTTT. Translated, it gives CASSQLRAGPWNTQYF. The chain uses TRBV16 and TRBJ2-3, with D tentatively TRBD2 (6 bases). V was pared by 1 base and J by 7 bases, with 18 bases between. This CDR3 is 16 amino acids long. Per the germline V gene, CDR1 is KGHSY and CDR2 is FQNENV.

V is TRBV15 and J is TRBJ2-3, with D perhaps TRBD1 (6 bases). Germline CDR1 LNHNV, CDR2 YYDKDF (reference sequence). Trimming pared 4 bases from V and 2 bases from J, leaving 13 bases between. The CDR3 is 15 amino acids. CDR3 nucleotide sequence: TGTGCCACCAGCATCGGGTACAGGGCCACAGATACGCAGTATTTT. It specifies CATSIGYRATDTQYF.

V and J are TRBV19 and TRBJ1-5; maybe TRBD1 (6 bases). Germline V gene data show CDR1 as LNHDA and CDR2 as SQIVND (reference sequence). The CDR3 runs to 16 residues. V lost 3 bases and J 4 bases, leaving 16 bases between the germline ends. The CDR3 sequence: CASSMVGRGTNQPQHF. DNA of the CDR3: TGTGCCAGTAGTATGGTCGGCAGGGGTACGAATCAGCCCCAGCATTTT.